Below, 26 T cell receptor beta chains from the same sample are listed, as sequenced in a study of technical replicates of blood from a handful of donors (dated 2017 in TCRdb). Libraries were built with the immunoSEQ multiplex PCR assay. Drawn from immuneACCESS, this table holds only the in-frame rearrangements with V and J called that TCRdb kept. Clones are partly lost; checked studies trace under half to an unresolved V gene and leave the rest unexplained. Across this sample there are over 60,000 clones, with 93% seen only once. 0.25% to 0.3% of the sample comes from the top ten. Material for sequencing was T cells isolated from PBMCs. The receptors stem from a human donor in good health.

This sequence joins TRBV25-1 and TRBJ1-6; 7 positions agree with TRBD1. With 2 bases clipped from V and 5 bases from J, the junction kept 3 bases outside the gene matches. The CDR3 spans 15 residues. From germline, CDR1 is MGHDK and CDR2 SYGVNS. The CDR3 reads CASSEIDRDNSPLHF. CDR3 DNA sequence: TGTGCCAGCAGTGAAATAGACAGGGATAATTCACCCCTCCACTTT.

V is TRBV7-4 and J is TRBJ1-5; TRBD1 matches at 7 bases. Germline assignment: CDR1 SGHVT and CDR2 SQSDAQ. V was clipped by 5 bases and J by 2 bases; unmatched bases: 18. The CDR3 is 19 amino acids. The CDR3 reads CASSQTQTGPRIGNQPQHF. In nucleotides, the CDR3 is TGTGCCAGCAGCCAAACCCAGACAGGGCCCAGGATAGGCAATCAGCCCCAGCATTTT.

V and J are TRBV9 and TRBJ2-7; 8 bases are a match to TRBD1. Germline values: CDR1 SGDLS, CDR2 YYNGEE. CDR3 length: 15 residues. V shed 0 bases and J 1 base; nucleotides not matched to a gene: 3. The CDR3 DNA is TGTGCCAGCAGCGTAGGGTGGACAGGGTCCTACGAGCAGTACTTC. This translates into CASSVGWTGSYEQYF.

The chain employs TRBV29-1 and TRBJ2-7; weak D call: TRBD1 (5 bases). Germline CDR1 SQVTM, CDR2 ANQGSEA. This CDR3 is 11 amino acids long. With 2 bases removed from V and 5 bases from J, the gap between germline ends came to 7 bases. The CDR3 sequence is CSVERGDEQYF. CDR3 DNA sequence: TGCAGCGTTGAAAGGGGCGACGAGCAGTACTTC.

The chain carries TRBV5-6 and TRBJ2-5; 11 positions match TRBD2. Germline V gene lookup returns CDR1 SGHDT and CDR2 YYEEEE. J gave up 0 bases and V 5 bases, and 6 bases lay outside the gene matches. The CDR3 loop spans 16 amino acids. DNA of the CDR3: TGTGCCAGCAGTTTCACTAGCGGGGGACACCAAGAGACCCAGTACTTC. The encoded protein is CASSFTSGGHQETQYF.

A few counts support this clone. The chain uses TRBV9 and TRBJ1-1; 10 positions agree with TRBD1. Germline trimming cut 3 bases from V and 5 bases from J; bases unmatched to any gene: 7. CDR3 length equals 15 residues. CDR1 and CDR2 from the germline V gene are SGDLS and YYNGEE. The CDR3 is CASSEGQGLWTEAFF. In DNA form, the CDR3 reads TGTGCCAGCAGCGAGGGACAGGGGCTATGGACTGAAGCTTTCTTT.

This rearrangement joins TRBV7-9 to TRBJ2-5; 7 positions match TRBD1. The CDR3 covers 15 residues. J gave up 4 bases and V 7 bases, and 12 bases lay outside the gene matches. Germline CDR1 and CDR2: SEHNR and FQNEAQ (reference sequence). The DNA for the CDR3 is TGTGCCAGCAACTCGAGAGGGGGCTGGAGAGAGACCCAGTACTTC. Protein: CASNSRGGWRETQYF.

V usage is TRBV7-9 and J usage is TRBJ1-3; perhaps TRBD1 as D (5 bases). The CDR3 has 17 residues. The germline V gene encodes CDR1 SEHNR and CDR2 FQNEAQ (reference sequence). V lost 2 bases, J lost 0 bases, and 14 bases lay in between. CDR3 sequence reads: CASSLSDGGGSGNTIYF. In nucleotides, the CDR3 is TGTGCCAGCAGCTTATCGGACGGGGGAGGCTCTGGAAACACCATATATTTT.

This chain links TRBV15 with TRBJ1-6; D ambiguous. The CDR3 contains 15 residues. V was pared by 2 bases and J by 5 bases, with 10 bases between. The germline CDR1 and CDR2 sequences are LNHNV and YYDKDF (reference sequence). The CDR3 nucleotides read TGTGCCACCAGCAGAACTACCATAAATAATTCACCCCTCCACTTT. It is translated as CATSRTTINNSPLHF.

The gene calls are TRBV28 and TRBJ2-1; TRBD2 agrees at 7 bases. Trimming at V came to 3 bases and at J to 4 bases, leaving 6 bases not matched to a gene. Germline CDR1 is MDHEN and CDR2 is SYDVKM. The CDR3 consists of 15 residues. The CDR3 spells CASSFASGVYNEQFF. For the CDR3, the DNA is TGTGCCAGCAGTTTTGCTAGCGGAGTATACAATGAGCAGTTCTTC.

The chain links TRBV4-2 to TRBJ2-7; D might be TRBD2 (5 bases). Germline V CDR1 and CDR2: LGHNA, YNFKEQ. The CDR3 loop spans 14 amino acids. V lost 1 base, J lost 1 base, and 8 bases lay in between. CDR3 sequence: CASSQGLASYEQYF. CDR3 DNA: TGTGCCAGCAGCCAAGGCCTAGCTTCCTACGAGCAGTACTTC.

V gene TRBV11-2 combines with J gene TRBJ2-5; the match to TRBD2 covers 11 bases. CDR1 is SGHAT and CDR2 is FQNNGV in the germline V gene. The CDR3 runs to 17 residues. The trim removed 5 bases at V and 2 bases at J, leaving 10 bases unmatched. The CDR3 here is CASSPVSVAGGQETQYF. Written as DNA, the CDR3 is TGTGCCAGCAGCCCCGTATCGGTAGCGGGGGGGCAAGAGACCCAGTACTTC.

The chain combines TRBV6-6 with TRBJ2-7; D ambiguous. Trimming removed 4 bases at V and 2 bases at J, with 15 bases between. CDR1 is MNHNY, CDR2 SVGAGI, per germline (reference sequence). The CDR3 has 15 amino acids. The CDR3 DNA follows: TGTGCCAGCAGTTTTAAAGTCGGTCCTACCTACGAGCAGTACTTC. It specifies CASSFKVGPTYEQYF.

CDR3 DNA: TGCGCCAGCAGTCGTCGAGCGGGGGCCCTCCAAGAGACCCAGTACTTC. This codes for CASSRRAGALQETQYF. The chain has TRBV5-1 and TRBJ2-5; the match to TRBD2 covers 8 bases. Trimming took 5 bases from V and 1 from J; bases not matched to a gene: 10. The germline CDR1 and CDR2 sequences are SGHRS and YFSETQ. This CDR3 has 16 residues. Combining the CDR3 with reference TRBV5-1 and TRBJ2-5 gives the whole variable domain KAGVTQTPRYLIKTRGQQVTLSCSPISGHRSVSWYQQTPGQGLQFLFEYFSETQRNKGNFPGRFSGRQFSNSRSEMNVSTLELGDSALYLCASSRRAGALQETQYFGPGTRLLVL.

The V and J genes are TRBV19 and TRBJ1-4; the match to TRBD1 covers 7 bases. Trimming took 5 bases from V and 7 from J; bases not matched to a gene: 4. Germline assignment: CDR1 LNHDA and CDR2 SQIVND (reference sequence). The CDR3 runs to 13 residues. The CDR3 spells CASSFGTVEKLFF. The CDR3 DNA reads as TGTGCCAGTAGTTTTGGGACAGTTGAAAAACTGTTTTTT.

The chain combines TRBV4-1 with TRBJ2-7; weak D call: TRBD1 (5 bases). Trimming cost V 2 bases and J 4 bases, with 12 bases left between them. Looked up from germline, CDR1 is MGHRA and CDR2 is YSYEKL. This CDR3 region has 14 residues. The CDR3 bases are TGCGCCAGCAGCCAACTGACAGACTCATACGAGCAGTACTTC. Amino acids: CASSQLTDSYEQYF.

The chain links TRBV28 to TRBJ2-7, with D possibly matching TRBD2 (7 bases). The CDR3 totals 14 residues. Germline V gene data show CDR1 as MDHEN and CDR2 as SYDVKM. V lost 3 bases and J 5 bases, leaving 14 bases between the germline ends. CDR3 sequence: CASSFRGGSNEQYF. CDR3 coding DNA: TGTGCCAGCAGTTTTAGGGGGGGCTCAAACGAGCAGTACTTC.

The chain uses TRBV14 and TRBJ1-4; 7 nucleotides match TRBD1. Germline V CDR1 and CDR2: SGHDN, FVKESK. Germline trimming cut 3 bases from V and 2 bases from J; bases unmatched to any gene: 3. The CDR3 runs 15 residues. CDR3 loop: CASSHPTGTNEKLFF. In DNA, the CDR3 is TGTGCCAGCAGCCACCCGACAGGGACTAATGAAAAACTGTTTTTT.

The rearrangement joins TRBV5-6 to TRBJ2-7; TRBD2 aligns across 7 bases. Germline-derived CDR1 and CDR2 are SGHDT and YYEEEE. Trimming took 0 bases from V and 7 from J; bases not matched to a gene: 1. This CDR3 is built from 12 residues. The CDR3 DNA reads as TGTGCCAGCAGCTTGGGGGAGGGGGAGCAGTACTTC. It codes for CASSLGEGEQYF.

The chain has TRBV28 and TRBJ2-7; no clear D. CDR3 length: 11 residues. The V end lost 5 bases, the J end lost 3 bases, and 5 bases lay between the germline ends. Germline V gene sequence: CDR1 MDHEN, CDR2 SYDVKM. CDR3 DNA: TGTGCCAGCAGTCTTATCTACGAGCAGTACTTC. Translation: CASSLIYEQYF. The variable domain in full, with the rest retrieved from reference TRBV28 and TRBJ2-7, is DVKVTQSSRYLVKRTGEKVFLECVQDMDHENMFWYRQDPGLGLRLIYFSYDVKMKEKGDIPEGYSVSREKKERFSLILESASTNQTSMYLCASSLIYEQYFGPGTRLTVT.

CDR3 sequence reads: CASSPDRDYGYTF. The CDR3 nucleotides are TGTGCCAGCAGCCCTGACAGGGACTATGGCTACACCTTC. J is TRBJ1-2 and V is TRBV5-6, with 7 bases lining up with TRBD1. In germline, CDR1 is SGHDT, CDR2 YYEEEE. The CDR3 length is 13 residues. Trimming cost V 4 bases and J 3 bases; bases outside gene matches: 3.

This rearrangement joins TRBV2 to TRBJ2-5, with 7 bases that match TRBD2. Trimming took 7 bases from V and 2 from J; bases not matched to a gene: 10. Germline V gene data show CDR1 as SNHLY and CDR2 as FYNNEI. The CDR3 is 15 amino acids. The CDR3 bases are TGTGCCAGCACCGAAGGGCGGGAGAGTCAAGAGACCCAGTACTTC. It encodes CASTEGRESQETQYF.

The CDR3 is CASSLGTGPGPQHF. The CDR3 region has the DNA TGTGCCAGCAGCTTGGGGACAGGGCCAGGGCCCCAGCATTTT. The chain joins TRBV5-6 to TRBJ1-5, with 8 bases matching TRBD1. Looked up from germline, CDR1 is SGHDT and CDR2 is YYEEEE. V shed 0 bases and J 9 bases; nucleotides not matched to a gene: 5. The length of the CDR3 is 14 residues.

The chain is built from TRBV28 and TRBJ2-3; a possible D gene is TRBD2 (6 bases). V was clipped by 6 bases and J by 0 bases, with 10 bases between them. Germline CDR1 MDHEN, CDR2 SYDVKM. The CDR3 runs to 14 residues. CDR3 nucleotides: TGTGCCAGCAGCCCCAGCGGGAGCACAGATACGCAGTATTTT. Translating it yields CASSPSGSTDTQYF.

J is TRBJ1-6 and V is TRBV15; 7 bases are a match to TRBD1. V lost 1 base and J lost 6; bases outside the gene matches: 6. Germline lookup yields CDR1 LNHNV and CDR2 YYDKDF (reference sequence). The CDR3 totals 16 residues. The CDR3 region is CATSRGTGNFNSPLHF. CDR3 nucleotide sequence: TGTGCCACCAGCAGAGGGACAGGCAATTTTAATTCACCCCTCCACTTT.

The chain uses TRBV11-3 and TRBJ2-7, with D perhaps TRBD1 (5 bases). The germline V gene encodes CDR1 SGHNT and CDR2 YENEEA. Trimming left V 8 bases short and J 2 bases short, with 10 bases between. CDR3 length: 12 amino acids. CDR3 DNA sequence: TGTGCCAGCGGGCGCAGGGCCTACGAGCAGTACTTC. Its protein is CASGRRAYEQYF.